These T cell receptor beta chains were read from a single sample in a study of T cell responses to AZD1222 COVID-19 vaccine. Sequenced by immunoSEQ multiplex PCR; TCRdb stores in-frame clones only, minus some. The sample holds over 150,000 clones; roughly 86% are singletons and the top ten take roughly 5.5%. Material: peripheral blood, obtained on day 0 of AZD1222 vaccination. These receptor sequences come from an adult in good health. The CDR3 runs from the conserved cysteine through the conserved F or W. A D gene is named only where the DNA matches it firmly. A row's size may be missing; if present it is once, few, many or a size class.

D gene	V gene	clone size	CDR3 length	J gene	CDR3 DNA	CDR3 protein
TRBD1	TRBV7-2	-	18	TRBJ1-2	TGTGCCAGCAGCTTAGATCTAGGGGGCGCTTGGGGAATCTATGGCTACACCTTC	CASSLDLGGAWGIYGYTF
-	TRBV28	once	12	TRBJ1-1	TGTGCCAGCAGGTTAAGGGACACTGAAGCTTTCTTT	CASRLRDTEAFF
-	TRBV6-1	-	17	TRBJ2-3	TGTGCCAGCAGTGAAGCTCGCTTTTCCCGGGCAACAGATACGCAGTATTTT	CASSEARFSRATDTQYF
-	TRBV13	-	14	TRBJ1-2	TGTGCCAGCAGCTTACCACCTCAAGACAGGGGCTACACCTTC	CASSLPPQDRGYTF
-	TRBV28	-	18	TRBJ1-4	TGTGCCAGCAGGCTATTGGGGCAGGCGACCTCAACTAATGAAAAACTGTTTTTT	CASRLLGQATSTNEKLFF
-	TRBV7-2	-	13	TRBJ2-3	TGTGCCAGCAGCTTATCAAACGCAGATACGCAGTATTTT	CASSLSNADTQYF
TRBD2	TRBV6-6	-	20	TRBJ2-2	TGTGCCAGCAGCCGTAACCCGGGACTAGCGGGAGGCGCGAACACCGGGGAGCTGTTTTTT	CASSRNPGLAGGANTGELFF
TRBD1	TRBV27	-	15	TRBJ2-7	TGTGCCAGCAGTCGGACGGGACAGGGGGCCTACGAGCAGTACTTC	CASSRTGQGAYEQYF
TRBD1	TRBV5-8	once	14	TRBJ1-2	TGTGCCAGCAGCTTGGACAGGGGGCTCTATGGCTACACCTTC	CASSLDRGLYGYTF
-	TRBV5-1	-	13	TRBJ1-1	TGCGCCAGCAGCTTGAACTGGAACACTGAAGCTTTCTTT	CASSLNWNTEAFF
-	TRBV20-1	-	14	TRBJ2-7	TGCAGTGCTAGTGTTCGGGTCCGGCCCCGCGAGCAGTACTTC	CSASVRVRPREQYF
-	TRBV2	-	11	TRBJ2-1	TGTGCCACCTCTTTATTTGATGAGCAGTTCTTC	CATSLFDEQFF
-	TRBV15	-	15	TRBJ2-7	TGTGCCACCAGCAGAGCCGCAGGGAGCTCCTACGAGCAGTACTTC	CATSRAAGSSYEQYF
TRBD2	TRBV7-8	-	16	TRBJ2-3	TGTGCCAGCAGCCGGGGACTAGCGGGAGGAAGGGACACGCAGTATTTT	CASSRGLAGGRDTQYF
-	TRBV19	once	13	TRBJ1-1	TGTGCCAGTAGTACCGCCCGCGGGGGTCAAACTTTCTTT	CASSTARGGQTFF
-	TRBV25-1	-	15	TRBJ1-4	TGTGCCAGCAGGCGAATGGGACACTCTAATGAAAAACTGTTTTTT	CASRRMGHSNEKLFF
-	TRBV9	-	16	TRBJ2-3	TGTGCCAGCAGCGCCTGGGACAACGGAGGCACAGATACGCAGTATTTT	CASSAWDNGGTDTQYF
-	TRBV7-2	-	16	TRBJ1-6	TGTGCCAGCAGCCGGATCGGGACGGCCTATAATTCACCCCTCCACTTT	CASSRIGTAYNSPLHF
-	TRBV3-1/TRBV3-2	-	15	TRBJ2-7	TGTGCCAGCAGCCAAGATCGGCCAGGACCCTACGAGCAGTACTTC	CASSQDRPGPYEQYF
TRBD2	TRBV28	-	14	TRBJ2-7	TGTGCCAGCAGGCTAGGGGGCGGGAGGGACGAGCAGTACTTC	CASRLGGGRDEQYF
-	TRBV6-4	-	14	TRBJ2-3	TGTGCCAGCAGTGAGCGGGGTGGAGAAGATACGCAGTATTTT	CASSERGGEDTQYF
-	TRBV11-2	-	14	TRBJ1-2	TGTGCCAGCAGCTTAAACCCGACGGGGGACGACTACACCTTC	CASSLNPTGDDYTF
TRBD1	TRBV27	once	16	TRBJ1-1	TGTGCCAGCAGACGACAGGGGGTGTCGGGGAACACTGAAGCTTTCTTT	CASRRQGVSGNTEAFF
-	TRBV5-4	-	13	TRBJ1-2	TGTGCCAGCAGCCGTGGGGGGGCTAGTGGCTACACCTTC	CASSRGGASGYTF
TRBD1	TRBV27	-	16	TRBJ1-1	TGTGCCAGCAGTTTGCTCCGGGGACAGGGCAACACTGAAGCTTTCTTT	CASSLLRGQGNTEAFF
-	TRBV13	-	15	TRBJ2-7	TGTGCCAGCAGCACGGGACTGGCCGCCGGCTACGAGCAGTACTTC	CASSTGLAAGYEQYF
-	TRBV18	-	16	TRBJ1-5	TGTGCCAGCTCACCCTCAGCTGGGCAGAAAAATCAGCCCCAGCATTTT	CASSPSAGQKNQPQHF
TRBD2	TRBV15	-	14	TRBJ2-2	TGTGCCACCAGCAGGCCTAGCGGGACCGGGGAGCTGTTTTTT	CATSRPSGTGELFF
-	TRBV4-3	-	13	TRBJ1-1	TGCGCCAGCAGCCAAGGAATGAACACTGAAGCTTTCTTT	CASSQGMNTEAFF
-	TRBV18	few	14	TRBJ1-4	TGTGCCAGCTCACCAAGGCCAGGGGAGGAAAAACTGTTTTTT	CASSPRPGEEKLFF